One and the same sample provided the 15 T cell receptor beta chains below, sequenced in a study of cytomegalovirus exposure and HLA in healthy donors. 13 Jbeta primers and 60 Vbeta primers were used for the PCR. The repertoire was sequenced with immunoSEQ multiplex PCR; TCRdb's copy has only in-frame clones and lacks some. The repertoire has some 120,000 clones, over 60% of them found once; the top ten carry around 4.5%. The sample consisted of PBMCs. Receptors were obtained from a man aged 30 to 39 in good health and CMV-seropositive.

This sequence joins TRBV16 and TRBJ2-5; D is uncertain. This CDR3 contains 14 residues. The V and J ends lost 0 bases and 11 bases respectively, with 16 bases between them. The germline V gene has CDR1 KGHSY and CDR2 FQNENV. The CDR3 nucleotides are TGTGCCAGCAGCCAATCGATTTTAGGCGGTGAGCAGTACTTC. Translating gives CASSQSILGGEQYF.

The genes are TRBV6-1 and TRBJ1-1; D may be TRBD1 (5 bases). CDR3 length equals 14 residues. Germline V gene lookup returns CDR1 MNHNS and CDR2 SASEGT. The V end was cut by 4 bases, the J end by 4 bases, with 13 bases between. Written as DNA, the CDR3 is TGTGCCAGCAGTGTTTCAGGGTTTCCCACTGAAGCTTTCTTT. Translated, it gives CASSVSGFPTEAFF.

This clone occurred a few times. The rearrangement links TRBV18 to TRBJ1-4, with no clear D. The CDR3 spans 16 residues. Trimming stripped 3 bases from V and 3 bases from J, with 14 bases between. Germline V gene lookup returns CDR1 KGHSH and CDR2 LQKENI. The DNA of the CDR3 is TGTGCCAGCTCACCCACACAGTCGAGGGCTAATGAAAAACTGTTTTTT. This translates into CASSPTQSRANEKLFF.

This sequence joins TRBV6-1 and TRBJ1-2; maybe TRBD1 (6 bases). Germline V gene lookup returns CDR1 MNHNS and CDR2 SASEGT. This CDR3 has 16 amino acids. Trimming stripped 4 bases from V and 3 bases from J, with 18 bases between. CDR3 residues: CASSGRGKDSHYGYTF. CDR3 in DNA: TGTGCCAGCAGTGGCCGGGGAAAGGACAGTCACTATGGCTACACCTTC.

The chain carries TRBV6-5 and TRBJ1-5; 10 nucleotides agree with TRBD1. Germline values: CDR1 MNHEY, CDR2 SVGAGI. The V segment lost 0 bases and the J segment 7 bases; nucleotides outside the gene matches: 3. The CDR3 has 15 residues. CDR3 coding DNA: TGTGCCAGCAGTTACTCTATGACAGGGGGCCAGCCCCAGCATTTT. It encodes CASSYSMTGGQPQHF.

The chain is built from TRBV5-1 and TRBJ1-4; TRBD1 is a possible D gene (5 bases). The CDR3 is 16 amino acids. Trimming pared 4 bases from V and 5 bases from J, leaving 18 bases between. Germline values: CDR1 SGHRS, CDR2 YFSETQ. The CDR3: CASSLGRGNINEKLFF. The CDR3, as DNA: TGCGCCAGCAGCCTAGGGCGGGGGAATATAAATGAAAAACTGTTTTTT.

CDR3 sequence: CASSPMAGVNYGYTF. DNA of the CDR3: TGTGCCAGCTCACCAATGGCAGGGGTTAACTATGGCTACACCTTC. The chain links TRBV18 to TRBJ1-2, with a possible D match to TRBD1 (6 bases). From germline, CDR1 is KGHSH and CDR2 LQKENI. V was clipped by 2 bases and J by 1 base, with 11 bases between them. This CDR3 is 15 amino acids long.

The V and J genes are TRBV28 and TRBJ2-7; 11 bases agree with TRBD1. Germline V gives CDR1 MDHEN, CDR2 SYDVKM. This CDR3 contains 16 residues. After removal of 6 bases from V and 4 bases from J, the junction contained 11 bases not matched to a gene. The CDR3 sequence: CASRSHPGQGAYEQYF. The DNA for the CDR3 is TGTGCCAGCAGATCCCACCCAGGACAGGGGGCGTACGAGCAGTACTTC. The whole variable domain, remainder taken from reference TRBV28 and TRBJ2-7, is DVKVTQSSRYLVKRTGEKVFLECVQDMDHENMFWYRQDPGLGLRLIYFSYDVKMKEKGDIPEGYSVSREKKERFSLILESASTNQTSMYLCASRSHPGQGAYEQYFGPGTRLTVT.

As concerns this clone: Relative to the germline gene, one junction end is altered; a read error may explain this. The chain employs TRBV30 and TRBJ2-7; the match to TRBD2 covers 8 bases. The CDR3 runs to 10 residues. Germline CDR1 and CDR2: GTSNPN and SVGIG (reference sequence). CDR3 DNA sequence: TGTGCCTGGAACTGGAATAGCGGGGTCTTC. Translating gives CAWNWNSGVF. Using reference TRBV30 and TRBJ2-7 for the parts outside the CDR3, the full variable domain is SQTIHQWPATLVQPVGSPLSLECTVEGTSNPNLYWYRQAAGRGLQLLFYSVGIGQISSEVPQNLSASRPQDRQFILSSKKLLLSDSGFYLCAWNWNSGVFGPGTRLTVT.

The rearrangement uses TRBV6-8 and TRBJ2-1; 12 nucleotides line up with TRBD2. J gave up 5 bases and V 5 bases, and 7 bases lay outside the gene matches. Germline V gene data show CDR1 as MNHGY and CDR2 as SAAAGT. This CDR3 region has 16 residues. The CDR3 loop is CASSVTSGGLHNEQFF. The CDR3 DNA follows: TGTGCCAGCAGTGTGACTAGCGGGGGTCTCCACAATGAGCAGTTCTTC.

The chain joins TRBV30 to TRBJ2-1; 8 nucleotides line up with TRBD1. Germline values: CDR1 GTSNPN, CDR2 SVGIG (reference sequence). Losses at the gene ends were 3 bases for V and 8 bases for J; bases not matched to a gene: 6. The CDR3 extends over 13 amino acids. The CDR3 loop reads CAWSRDRWDEQFF. CDR3 sequence (DNA): TGTGCCTGGAGCCGGGACAGGTGGGATGAGCAGTTCTTC.

This chain uses TRBV28 with TRBJ1-2; 7 positions match TRBD1. The CDR3 spans 17 residues. The trim removed 8 bases at V and 3 bases at J, leaving 18 bases unmatched. Germline V lookup: CDR1 MDHEN, CDR2 SYDVKM. CDR3 nucleotide sequence: TGTGCCAGCTCCCTCCCGGGACAGCCGCGTTCTCACTATGGCTACACCTTC. Protein product: CASSLPGQPRSHYGYTF.

The J gene is TRBJ2-2, the V gene TRBV7-2; 7 bases match TRBD1. The CDR3 length is 17 residues. Germline CDR1 reads SGHTA; CDR2 reads FQGNSA. The ends lost 5 bases at V and 0 bases at J; junction bases unmatched: 9. DNA of the CDR3: TGTGCCAGCAGCCGCCAAGGGGGACAGACGAACACCGGGGAGCTGTTTTTT. Protein sequence: CASSRQGGQTNTGELFF.

At least ten counts were recorded for this clone. The chain recombines TRBV4-3 with TRBJ2-7; no clear D. V lost 4 bases to trimming and J lost 6 bases, with 19 bases between them. The CDR3 runs to 15 residues. The germline CDR1 and CDR2 sequences are LGHNA and YSLEER. CDR3 DNA sequence: TGCGCCAGCAGCCCCGAATACCGACTGATCGGCGAGCAGTACTTC. It translates to CASSPEYRLIGEQYF.

This chain joins TRBV5-6 and TRBJ2-7; 7 positions agree with TRBD2. The CDR3 is 13 residues long. CDR1 SGHDT and CDR2 YYEEEE come from the germline V gene. J lost 3 bases, V lost 2 bases, and 2 bases had no gene match. The CDR3 protein is CASSFGLGYEQYF. The CDR3 DNA is TGTGCCAGCAGCTTCGGACTAGGCTACGAGCAGTACTTC.